This is a list of T cell receptor beta chains from one sample in a study of vaccination and CD4 T cells after COVID-19. TCRdb independently ran MiXCR on the PCR reads; one entry per CDR3 protein. The sample includes more than 10,000 distinct CDR3 sequences, 50% to 75% of them seen just once. Which antigens these TCRs recognize remains unknown. Sequenced material: CD4+ T cells from blood, cultured in vitro, taken before SARS-CoV-2 vaccination. The receptors were gathered from a human donor who had recovered from COVID-19. Both conserved end residues are trimmed from each CDR3. The D gene is left open where the match is weak.

TRBJ2-6 . TRBV10-3 AIGTAGANVLT
TRBJ2-4 . TRBV6-5 ASSYSGATRNIQY
TRBJ2-2 TRBD2 TRBV11-3 ASSRLAGATGELF
TRBJ1-5 TRBD1 TRBV10-3 AISELTGQGQPQH
TRBJ1-5 . TRBV12-5 ASAWSGNQPQH
TRBJ2-1 . TRBV20-1 SARDPTGGDEQF
TRBJ2-6 . TRBV5-1 ASAQGSGANVLT
TRBJ1-1 . TRBV29-1 SGAKNTEAF
TRBJ2-3 . TRBV20-1 SARDLTGPSTDTQY
TRBJ2-5 . TRBV15 ATSRELVETQY
TRBJ2-2 . TRBV7-2 ASSLESDLRYGTGELF
TRBJ1-1 . TRBV7-2 ASSLAGQRFREAF
TRBJ2-1 . TRBV27 ASGRGSYNEQF
TRBJ1-1 . TRBV2 ASSQDLNTEAF
TRBJ2-3 . TRBV11-3 ATSDGTDTQY
TRBJ1-5 TRBD1 TRBV28 ASRYPTGYNQPQH
TRBJ1-1 . TRBV4-1 ASSGRTVGTEAF
TRBJ2-7 . TRBV20-1 SARRELYEQY
TRBJ2-1 . TRBV20-1 SARGRVAYNEQF
TRBJ2-2 . TRBV18 ASSPGSQWPGELF
TRBJ1-1 TRBD1 TRBV7-6 ASSLDTGVMNTEAF
TRBJ2-1 . TRBV28 ASSFRQGHNEQF
TRBJ2-5 . TRBV24-1 ATSDFVGHHQETQY
TRBJ1-1 . TRBV20-1 SASRGPSSTEAF
TRBJ1-2 . TRBV30 AWSRINYGYT
TRBJ2-7 . TRBV6-1 ASSEGVRQY
TRBJ1-3 . TRBV27 ASSRGSGNTIY
TRBJ2-6 . TRBV25-1 ASSDSHSGDGANVLT
TRBJ1-2 . TRBV20-1 SASLAGNGYT